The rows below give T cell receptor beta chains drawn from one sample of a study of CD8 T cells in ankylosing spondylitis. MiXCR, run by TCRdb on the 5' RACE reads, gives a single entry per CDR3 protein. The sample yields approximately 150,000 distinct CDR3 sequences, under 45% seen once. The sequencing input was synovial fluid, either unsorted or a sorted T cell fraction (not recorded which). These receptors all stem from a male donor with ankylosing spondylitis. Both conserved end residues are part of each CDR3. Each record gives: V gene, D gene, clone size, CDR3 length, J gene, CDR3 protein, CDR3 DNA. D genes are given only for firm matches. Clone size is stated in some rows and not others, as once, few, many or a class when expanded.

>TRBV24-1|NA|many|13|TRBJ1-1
CATSHRTGTEAFF
TGTGCCACCAGTCATAGGACGGGAACTGAAGCTTTCTTT
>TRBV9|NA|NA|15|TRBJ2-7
CASSVATAPGYEQYF
TGTGCCAGCAGCGTCGCGACAGCGCCTGGGTACGAGCAGTACTTC
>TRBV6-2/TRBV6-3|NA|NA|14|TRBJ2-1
CASSYPWCWAEQFF
TGTGCCAGCAGTTACCCCTGGTGCTGGGCTGAGCAGTTCTTC
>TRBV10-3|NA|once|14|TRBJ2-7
CANAGTLIIYEQYF
TGTGCCAACGCCGGGACCCTGATAATCTACGAGCAGTACTTC
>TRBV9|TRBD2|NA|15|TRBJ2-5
CASTLAGGHLETQYF
TGTGCCAGCACCTTAGCGGGAGGGCACCTGGAGACCCAGTACTTC
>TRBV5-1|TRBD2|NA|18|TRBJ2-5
CASSLGGLAEYPQETQYF
TGCGCCAGCAGCCTGGGGGGACTAGCGGAATACCCCCAAGAGACCCAGTACTTC
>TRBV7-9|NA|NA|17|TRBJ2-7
CASSLGVYSVAKGEQYF
TGTGCCAGCAGCTTAGGGGTGTACAGCGTGGCGAAGGGGGAGCAGTACTTC
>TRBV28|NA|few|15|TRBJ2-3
CASSFGYGSRYTQYF
TGTGCCAGCAGTTTCGGGTATGGGAGTCGTTATACGCAGTATTTT
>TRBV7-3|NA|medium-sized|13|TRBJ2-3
CASSPWAGDTQYF
TGTGCCAGCAGCCCCTGGGCGGGAGATACGCAGTATTTT
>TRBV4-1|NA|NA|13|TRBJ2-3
CASSQVAGDTQYF
TGCGCCAGCAGCCAAGTTGCGGGAGATACGCAGTATTTT
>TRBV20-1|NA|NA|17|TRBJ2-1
CSGSIPSRGEVLDEQFF
TGCAGTGGGAGTATCCCATCGAGGGGGGAGGTCTTGGATGAGCAGTTCTTC
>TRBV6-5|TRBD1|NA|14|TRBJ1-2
CASSWTGGAYGYTF
TGTGCCAGCAGTTGGACAGGGGGTGCCTATGGCTACACCTTC
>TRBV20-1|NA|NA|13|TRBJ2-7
CSARPESSYEQYF
TGCAGTGCACGGCCTGAGAGCTCCTACGAGCAGTACTTC
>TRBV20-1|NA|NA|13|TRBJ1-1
CSARDGIGWEAFF
TGCAGTGCTAGAGATGGAATCGGGTGGGAAGCTTTCTTT
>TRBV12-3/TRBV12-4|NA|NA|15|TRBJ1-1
CASSFRRRMNTEAFF
TGTGCCAGCAGTTTTCGACGCCGCATGAACACTGAAGCTTTCTTT
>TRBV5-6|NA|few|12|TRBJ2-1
CASSFWYNEQFF
TGTGCCAGCAGCTTCTGGTACAATGAGCAGTTCTTC
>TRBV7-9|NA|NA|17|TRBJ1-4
CASSSLTLLEKNEKLFF
TGTGCCAGCAGCTCCCTGACACTCCTGGAAAAAAATGAAAAACTGTTTTTT
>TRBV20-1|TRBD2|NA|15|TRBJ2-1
CSAREGGLPDNEQFF
TGCAGTGCTAGAGAGGGGGGACTACCTGACAATGAGCAGTTCTTC
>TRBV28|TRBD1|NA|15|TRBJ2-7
CASSPTRQGACEQYF
TGTGCCAGCAGTCCCACCCGACAGGGGGCATGCGAGCAGTACTTC
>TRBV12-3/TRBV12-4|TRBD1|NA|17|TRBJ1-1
CASSARDKQGTNTEAFF
TGTGCCAGCAGTGCCCGTGATAAACAGGGGACTAACACTGAAGCTTTCTTT
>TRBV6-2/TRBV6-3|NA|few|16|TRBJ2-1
CASSYMGLNVYNEQFF
TGTGCCAGCAGTTACATGGGACTGAACGTCTACAATGAGCAGTTCTTC
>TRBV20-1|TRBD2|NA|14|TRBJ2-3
CSARDGLEIDTQYF
TGCAGTGCTAGAGACGGACTAGAGATAGATACGCAGTATTTT
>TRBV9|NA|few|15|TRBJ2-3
CASSVDGGYTDTQYF
TGTGCCAGCAGCGTAGATGGGGGGTACACAGATACGCAGTATTTT
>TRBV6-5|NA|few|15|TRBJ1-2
CASSYFWPGPYGYTF
TGTGCCAGCAGTTACTTTTGGCCAGGTCCCTATGGCTACACCTTC
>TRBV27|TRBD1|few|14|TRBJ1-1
CASSIQGWGTEAFF
TGTGCCAGCAGTATACAGGGGTGGGGCACTGAAGCTTTCTTT
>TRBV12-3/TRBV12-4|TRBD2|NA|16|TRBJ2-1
CASSPGLALVQCEQFF
TGTGCCAGCAGCCCGGGACTAGCATTAGTTCAGTGTGAGCAGTTCTTC
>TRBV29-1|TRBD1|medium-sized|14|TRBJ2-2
CSVEDRGNTGELFF
TGCAGCGTTGAGGACAGGGGGAACACCGGGGAGCTGTTTTTT
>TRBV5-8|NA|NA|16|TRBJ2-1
CASSVRLLAPGNEQFF
TGTGCCAGCAGCGTCCGTTTACTAGCTCCTGGGAATGAGCAGTTCTTC
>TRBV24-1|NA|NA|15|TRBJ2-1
CATSDWSGAYNEQFF
TGTGCCACCAGTGATTGGTCAGGGGCTTACAATGAGCAGTTCTTC
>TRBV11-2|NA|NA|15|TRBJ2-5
CASSLTVTSRETQYF
TGTGCCAGCAGCTTAACTGTAACTAGCCGAGAGACCCAGTACTTC
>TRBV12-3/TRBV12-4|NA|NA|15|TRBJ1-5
CASSSGGPDNQPQHF
TGTGCCAGCAGTTCTGGGGGGCCGGACAATCAGCCCCAGCATTTT
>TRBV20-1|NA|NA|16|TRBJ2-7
CSARGSRGTSSYEQYF
TGCAGTGCCAGGGGAAGTCGGGGGACCTCCTCCTACGAGCAGTACTTC
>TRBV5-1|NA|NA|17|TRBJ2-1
CASSLEAGAPSYNEQFF
TGCGCCAGCAGCTTAGAGGCGGGGGCCCCCTCCTACAATGAGCAGTTCTTC
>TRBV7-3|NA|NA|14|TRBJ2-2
CASSSRLNTGELFF
TGTGCCAGCAGCTCCCGACTGAACACCGGGGAGCTGTTTTTT